Given below is one TCR beta chain in context. This entry comes from a study of blood T cell repertoires in COVID-19. Study-level information: Both acute and convalescent COVID-19 samples were obtained from the United States, Italy and Spain.

Some clones are missing from TCRdb's copy, which holds only in-frame ones; the method was immunoSEQ multiplex PCR. The sample shows 250,000 or so clones, approximately 86% of them seen only once. The CDR3 has 15 residues. The V and J ends lost 4 bases and 1 base, in that order; junction bases with no gene match: 5. From germline, CDR1 is SGHVS and CDR2 FQNEAQ. The chain employs TRBV7-8 and TRBJ2-7; 9 nucleotides match TRBD1. What was sequenced was peripheral blood. This receptor was identified in a human donor in a cohort sampled during active COVID-19. CDR3 bases: TGTGCCAGCAGCTACGGACAGGGGTCGTCCTACGAGCAGTACTTC. It yields the protein CASSYGQGSSYEQYF.